This TCR beta chain is from a study of blood T cell repertoires in COVID-19. Looking at the study overall: Donors in the United States, Italy and Spain gave samples during acute or convalescent COVID-19. The analysed material was cDNA or gDNA that came from T cells, B-cell-depleted T cells, or PBMCs.

This clone occurred a few times. At one end, the junction sequence differs from germline, possibly due to a read error. Germline V gives CDR1 SEHNR, CDR2 FQNEAQ (reference sequence). This CDR3 has 12 amino acids. Under the authors' procedure: The assay estimated nucleated cells by amplifying reference gene primers. Some clones are missing from TCRdb's copy, which holds only in-frame ones; the method was immunoSEQ multiplex PCR. V, J and clone size are taken as reported in that table, and D and trimming were inferred from the DNA itself. The sample holds a few hundred thousand clones, approximately 83% seen once.

V and J are TRBV7-9 and TRBJ2-7; a weak D match, TRBD2 (5 bases). Sequenced material: peripheral blood. This sequence was found in a woman in her 30s who had recovered from COVID-19. CDR3 bases: TGTGCCAGCAGCTACCCCAACGGCGGGCTGGACTTC. As protein: CASSYPNGGLDF.